The 8 T cell receptor beta chains presented below share a single source sample, sequenced in a study of a mutant IDH1 vaccine in newly diagnosed glioma listed by TCRdb under 2021. In light of the paper, this sample's time point label describes: week 35, safety follow-up. Each vaccine dose, consisting of 300 ug of a 20-mer mutant IDH1 peptide in Montanide, was administered subcutaneously with topical imiquimod. To prepare the library, the immunoSEQ multiplex PCR assay was applied. TCRdb carries this immuneACCESS record with in-frame sequences only. Its versions omit some clonotypes, under half of them owing to an unresolved V gene in the studies checked, with the rest unexplained. Here the sample has 45,000 to 55,000 clones; about 79% occur a single time. The top ten hold approximately 12% of the sample. These receptors have no identified antigens. The sample here was PBMCs, taken from a glioma patient whose treatment included an IDH1 peptide vaccine. Receptors were obtained from a man aged 35-49 years with glioma.

The chain couples TRBV7-9 to TRBJ2-3; 8 bases agree with TRBD2. The germline V gene encodes CDR1 SEHNR and CDR2 FQNEAQ (reference sequence). V shed 2 bases, J shed 4 bases, and the junction held 14 bases outside the gene matches. This CDR3 region has 18 residues. This CDR3 reads CASSLNEREKRVPDTQYF. DNA of the CDR3: TGTGCCAGCAGCTTAAATGAGCGGGAGAAGAGAGTCCCAGATACGCAGTATTTT.

The V and J genes are TRBV7-2 and TRBJ2-5; the match to TRBD2 covers 15 bases. V trimming: 4 bases; J trimming: 5 bases; junction bases outside the gene matches: 5. This CDR3 region has 16 residues. Germline CDR1 is SGHTA and CDR2 is FQGNSA. The CDR3 bases are TGTGCCAGCAGCTGGGGACTAGCGGGAGGCGGGGAGACCCAGTACTTC. Translating it yields CASSWGLAGGGETQYF.

The CDR3 spells CAWSRGGSYNEQFF. In nucleotides, the CDR3 is TGTGCCTGGTCCAGGGGAGGATCCTACAATGAGCAGTTCTTC. The V and J genes are TRBV30 and TRBJ2-1; D tentatively fits TRBD1 or TRBD2 (6 bases each). Deletions cut 5 bases from V and 1 base from J, with 12 bases between. This CDR3 is 14 amino acids long. The germline V gene encodes CDR1 GTSNPN and CDR2 SVGIG (reference sequence).

CDR3 nucleotides: TGTGCCAGCAGTTTATCGACAGGGATGGATACGCAGTATTTT. It yields the protein CASSLSTGMDTQYF. The chain couples TRBV27 to TRBJ2-3; TRBD1 agrees at 7 bases. The CDR3 runs 14 residues. J gave up 6 bases and V 0 bases, and 3 bases lay outside the gene matches. Germline assignment: CDR1 MNHEY and CDR2 SMNVEV (reference sequence).

The V call is TRBV5-4, the J call TRBJ1-4, with a weak D call TRBD1 (5 bases). The CDR3 has 15 amino acids. Germline V gene lookup returns CDR1 SGHNT and CDR2 YYREEE (reference sequence). The V end was cut by 4 bases, the J end by 0 bases, with 10 bases between. CDR3 region: CASSARGATNEKLFF. The CDR3 region has the DNA TGTGCCAGCAGCGCACGGGGGGCAACTAATGAAAAACTGTTTTTT.

The chain combines TRBV13 with TRBJ1-5; D is unclear. V shed 3 bases and J shed 5 bases, with 11 bases lying between them. The CDR3 covers 14 residues. Germline assignment: CDR1 PRHDT and CDR2 FYEKMQ (reference sequence). The CDR3 DNA follows: TGTGCCAGCAGCTTCTCTAAGAGGGATCAGCCCCAGCATTTT. It specifies CASSFSKRDQPQHF.

This rearrangement joins TRBV6-5 to TRBJ2-4; D remains ambiguous. V lost 7 bases and J 3 bases, leaving 16 bases between the germline ends. Germline V lookup: CDR1 MNHEY, CDR2 SVGAGI. This CDR3 spans 15 amino acids. The CDR3 region is CASTLIGSGKNIQYF. The CDR3 DNA follows: TGTGCCAGCACTCTAATAGGGTCCGGCAAAAACATTCAGTACTTC.

The CDR3 loop reads CASRGTGGIGLDGYTF. CDR3 bases: TGTGCCAGCAGGGGGACAGGGGGCATCGGTTTAGATGGCTACACCTTC. The chain is built from TRBV11-3 and TRBJ1-2, with 12 bases matching TRBD1. Germline CDR1 is SGHNT and CDR2 is YENEEA. V lost 6 bases and J lost 6; bases outside the gene matches: 11. This CDR3 has 16 amino acids.